The source of this T cell receptor beta chain is a study of response to subunit inactivated influenza vaccine. Study-wide results and caveats: The study's authors posited that every seasonal influenza vaccination enlists few new T cells.

TCRdb independently ran MiXCR on the RT-PCR reads; one entry per CDR3 protein. The data contain hundreds of thousands of distinct CDR3 sequences, approximately 12% of them seen just once; the ten biggest clones take up roughly 10%. This clonotype has a count of ten or more. Its target is unknown. V lost 1 base and J lost 5; bases outside the gene matches: 4. The CDR3 is made up of 16 amino acids. This sequence originates from a man aged 45 to 65 who received an inactivated influenza vaccine. J is TRBJ2-2 and V is TRBV12-3 or TRBV12-4; 10 bases line up with TRBD2. Sequencing was performed on PBMCs from blood, taken on the day of vaccination. This chain's CDR3 is CASSLGLAGVTGELFF. The CDR3 region has the DNA TGTGCCAGCAGTTTAGGTCTAGCGGGGGTTACCGGGGAGCTGTTTTTT.